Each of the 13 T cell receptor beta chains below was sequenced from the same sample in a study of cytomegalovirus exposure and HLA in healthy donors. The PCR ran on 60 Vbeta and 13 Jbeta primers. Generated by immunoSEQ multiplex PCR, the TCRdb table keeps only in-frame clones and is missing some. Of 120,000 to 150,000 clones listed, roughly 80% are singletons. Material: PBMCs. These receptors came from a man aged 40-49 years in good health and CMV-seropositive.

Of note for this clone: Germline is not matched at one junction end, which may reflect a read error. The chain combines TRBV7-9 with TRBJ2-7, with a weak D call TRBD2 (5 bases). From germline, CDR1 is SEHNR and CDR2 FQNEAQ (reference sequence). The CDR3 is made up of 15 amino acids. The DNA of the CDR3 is TGTTCCAGCAGCCGCAAGAGGGTTAGCTCCTACGAGCAGTACTTC. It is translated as CSSSRKRVSSYEQYF.

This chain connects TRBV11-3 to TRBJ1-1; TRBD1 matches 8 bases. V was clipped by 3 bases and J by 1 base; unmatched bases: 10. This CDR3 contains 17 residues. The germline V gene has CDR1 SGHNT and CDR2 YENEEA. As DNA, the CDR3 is TGTGCCAGCAGCTTGAAAAGACAGGGGAACCAGAACACTGAAGCTTTCTTT. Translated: CASSLKRQGNQNTEAFF. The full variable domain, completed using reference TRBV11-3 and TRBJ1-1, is EAGVVQSPRYKIIEKKQPVAFWCNPISGHNTLYWYLQNLGQGPELLIRYENEEAVDDSQLPKDRFSAERLKGVDSTLKIQPAELGDSAVYLCASSLKRQGNQNTEAFFGQGTRLTVV.

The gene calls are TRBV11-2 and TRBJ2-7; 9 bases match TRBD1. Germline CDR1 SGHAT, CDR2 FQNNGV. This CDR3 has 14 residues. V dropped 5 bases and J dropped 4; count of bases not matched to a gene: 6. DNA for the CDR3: TGTGCCAGCAGCCGGGACAGGGTGGTTTACGAGCAGTACTTC. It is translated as CASSRDRVVYEQYF.

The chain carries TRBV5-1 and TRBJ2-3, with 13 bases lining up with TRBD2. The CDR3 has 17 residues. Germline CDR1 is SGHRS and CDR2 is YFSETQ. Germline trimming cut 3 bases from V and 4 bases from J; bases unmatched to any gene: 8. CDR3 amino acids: CASSSGTSGVPADTQYF. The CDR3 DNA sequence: TGCGCCAGCAGCTCAGGGACTAGCGGGGTCCCCGCAGATACGCAGTATTTT.

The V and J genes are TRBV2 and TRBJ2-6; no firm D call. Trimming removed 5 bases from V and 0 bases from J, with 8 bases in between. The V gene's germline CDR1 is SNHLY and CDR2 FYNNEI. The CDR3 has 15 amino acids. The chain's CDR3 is CASSYGFSGANVLTF. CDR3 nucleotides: TGTGCCAGCAGTTACGGGTTCTCTGGGGCCAACGTCCTGACTTTC.

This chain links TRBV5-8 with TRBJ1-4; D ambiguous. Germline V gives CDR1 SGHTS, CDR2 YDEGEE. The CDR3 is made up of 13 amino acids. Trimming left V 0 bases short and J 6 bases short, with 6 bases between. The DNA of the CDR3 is TGTGCCAGCAGCTTGGCGGCGGATGAAAAACTGTTTTTT. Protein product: CASSLAADEKLFF.

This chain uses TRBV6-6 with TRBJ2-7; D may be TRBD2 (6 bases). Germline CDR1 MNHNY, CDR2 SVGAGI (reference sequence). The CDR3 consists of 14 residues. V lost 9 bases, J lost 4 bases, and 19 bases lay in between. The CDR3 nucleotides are TGTGCCAGGCGCATGTGTAAAGGAGGGTACGAGCAGTACTTC. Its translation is CARRMCKGGYEQYF.

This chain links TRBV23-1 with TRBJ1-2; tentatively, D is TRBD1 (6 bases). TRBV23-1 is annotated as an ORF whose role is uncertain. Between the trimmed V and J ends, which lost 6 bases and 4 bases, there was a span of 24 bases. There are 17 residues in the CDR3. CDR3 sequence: CASSQDLFRGHPYGYTF. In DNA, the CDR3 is TGCGCCAGCAGCCAAGATCTATTCAGGGGACACCCCTATGGCTACACCTTC.

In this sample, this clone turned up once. CDR3 amino acids: CASSPTTSGIGTDTQYF. The CDR3 nucleotides are TGTGCCAGCTCACCTACGACTAGCGGGATAGGCACAGATACGCAGTATTTT. This chain uses TRBV18 with TRBJ2-3, with 11 bases lining up with TRBD2. Trimming cost V 3 bases and J 1 base; bases outside gene matches: 6. The CDR3 contains 17 residues. CDR1 and CDR2 (germline): KGHSH, LQKENI. Full variable domain (outside the CDR3, taken from reference TRBV18 and TRBJ2-3): NAGVMQNPRHLVRRRGQEARLRCSPMKGHSHVYWYRQLPEEGLKFMVYLQKENIIDESGMPKERFSAEFPKEGPSILRIQQVVRGDSAAYFCASSPTTSGIGTDTQYFGPGTRLTVL.

The CDR3 DNA reads as TGCGCCAGCTCTCCTACAGGGGACGCCAAAAACATTCAGTACTTC. This codes for CASSPTGDAKNIQYF. This sequence joins TRBV4-3 and TRBJ2-4; 7 nucleotides align to TRBD1. The germline CDR1 and CDR2 sequences are LGHNA and YSLEER. The CDR3 covers 15 residues. V was pared by 8 bases and J by 1 base, with 8 bases of the junction left unmatched.

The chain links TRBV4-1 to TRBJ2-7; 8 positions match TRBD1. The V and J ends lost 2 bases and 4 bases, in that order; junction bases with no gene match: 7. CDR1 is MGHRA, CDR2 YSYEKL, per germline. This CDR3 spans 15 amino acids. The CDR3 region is CASSQLRQGLYEQYF. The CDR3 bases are TGCGCCAGCAGCCAACTGAGACAGGGGCTATACGAGCAGTACTTC.

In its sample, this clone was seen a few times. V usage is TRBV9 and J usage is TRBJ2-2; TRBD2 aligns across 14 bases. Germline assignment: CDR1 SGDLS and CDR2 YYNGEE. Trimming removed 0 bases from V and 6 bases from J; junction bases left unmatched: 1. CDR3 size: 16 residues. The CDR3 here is CASSVEGLAGAGELFF. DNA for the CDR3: TGTGCCAGCAGCGTAGAGGGACTAGCGGGAGCCGGGGAGCTGTTTTTT.

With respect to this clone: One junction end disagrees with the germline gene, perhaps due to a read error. The DNA of the CDR3 is TGTGCCAGCAGCCCAACGCTCTCAGGTCGTGGCACCTTT. Its protein is CASSPTLSGRGTF. The chain combines TRBV6-1 with TRBJ1-3; D gene unclear. Germline V gives CDR1 MNHNS, CDR2 SASEGT. This CDR3 region has 13 residues.